These T cell receptor beta chains were read from a single sample in a study of blood T cells in healthy people across ages. TCRdb re-called the 5' RACE reads through MiXCR, storing one row per CDR3 protein. The profile shows roughly 1.5 million distinct CDR3 sequences, roughly 43% of them singletons. Sample: blood. These receptors were obtained from a woman younger than 35 in good health. CDR3s leave out the opening cysteine and the closing phenylalanine or tryptophan. A D gene is named only where the DNA matches it firmly.

V gene,D gene,J gene,CDR3 protein
TRBV4-3,-,TRBJ1-1,ASSQLAGNTEAF
TRBV9,-,TRBJ1-1,ASSVAIGRNTEAF
TRBV6-2/TRBV6-3,-,TRBJ1-5,ASTPDSGSNQPQH
TRBV30,-,TRBJ1-1,AWIRRVLFTEAF
TRBV6-6,TRBD1,TRBJ1-1,ASSPPGTGRTEAF
TRBV7-2,-,TRBJ1-5,ASSLRRDGQPQH
TRBV20-1,-,TRBJ2-1,SASGPVAYNEQF
TRBV5-6,TRBD1,TRBJ1-6,ASSLDRGNSYNSPLH
TRBV6-5,-,TRBJ1-1,ASRTVSQNTEAF
TRBV7-2,-,TRBJ1-2,ASSLVGREYGYT
TRBV20-1,TRBD1,TRBJ1-5,SANPSDRGFNQPQH
TRBV10-3,-,TRBJ2-7,AISEVASYEQY
TRBV4-1,-,TRBJ2-2,ASSRVRPQGSGELF
TRBV7-2,-,TRBJ2-5,ASSLAWNNEQY
TRBV2,TRBD1,TRBJ1-6,ASRGDRGLSPLH
TRBV13,TRBD2,-,ASSLGTPASGKYEQY
TRBV12-3/TRBV12-4,TRBD2,TRBJ2-1,ASSLSSGSDNEQF
TRBV28,TRBD1,TRBJ2-5,ASSFPRDSYDQY
TRBV5-1,TRBD1,TRBJ2-5,ASSAAGTGEETKY
TRBV27,-,TRBJ2-7,ASSTGLWDEQY
TRBV12-3/TRBV12-4,-,TRBJ2-1,ASSVQGIKQF
TRBV6-5,TRBD1,TRBJ2-5,ASSYSFPGTGFSETQY
TRBV6-1,-,TRBJ2-7,ASTEGVAYEQY
TRBV7-2,TRBD2,-,ASSFTSGGNYEQY
TRBV20-1,TRBD2,TRBJ2-1,SAPRGGNEQF
TRBV6-2/TRBV6-3,-,TRBJ1-2,ASSTGFDYGYT
TRBV29-1,-,TRBJ2-1,SVATRDTLSYNEQF
TRBV12-3/TRBV12-4,-,TRBJ1-2,AGSKDRGTAYGCT
TRBV27,TRBD1,TRBJ2-7,ASSETGGAVEQY
TRBV20-1,-,TRBJ2-4,SAARDRGDIQY
TRBV6-6,TRBD1,TRBJ2-6,ASSGQASSGANVLT
TRBV6-5,TRBD2,-,ASRFGGGSSYNEQY
TRBV25-1,TRBD1,TRBJ1-2,ASSEYGQGTGYT
TRBV9,TRBD2,TRBJ2-5,ASSVTSGGFSGDEQY
TRBV28,-,TRBJ1-1,ASNPGEWAEAF
TRBV4-3,-,TRBJ2-7,ASSQDPSSREQY
TRBV30,-,TRBJ1-4,AGRTGREKLF
TRBV2,-,TRBJ2-7,ASSEGQSFYEQY
TRBV7-9,-,TRBJ1-6,ASSFIGGEGSPLH
TRBV20-1,-,-,SARDVAKTYNEQY
TRBV4-2,-,TRBJ1-2,ASSPGDGVYYGYT
TRBV3-1,-,TRBJ2-7,ASSQGRDPTNEQY
TRBV27,-,TRBJ2-1,ASRIRGGSYNEQF
TRBV29-1,TRBD2,-,SVEEVAGGSYEQY
TRBV29-1,TRBD2,TRBJ2-3,SVEPLTSGAQY
TRBV7-3,-,TRBJ2-1,ASSFIAATYNEQF
TRBV7-9,-,TRBJ2-1,ASSGGPGVSWQF
TRBV29-1,TRBD1,TRBJ1-4,SARQGALATNEKLF
TRBV6-5,-,TRBJ2-1,ASSYEGSSYNEQF
TRBV10-3,-,TRBJ2-7,AIRERDYEQY
TRBV4-2,TRBD2,TRBJ2-1,ASSPAGTRDNEQF
TRBV9,TRBD2,TRBJ2-3,ASSVMGTSEDTQY
TRBV28,-,TRBJ2-7,ASRTTLGDGLSYEQY
TRBV7-2,TRBD1,TRBJ2-1,ASSFNRGEETQF
TRBV28,TRBD1,TRBJ2-5,ASRDRDRVWTQY